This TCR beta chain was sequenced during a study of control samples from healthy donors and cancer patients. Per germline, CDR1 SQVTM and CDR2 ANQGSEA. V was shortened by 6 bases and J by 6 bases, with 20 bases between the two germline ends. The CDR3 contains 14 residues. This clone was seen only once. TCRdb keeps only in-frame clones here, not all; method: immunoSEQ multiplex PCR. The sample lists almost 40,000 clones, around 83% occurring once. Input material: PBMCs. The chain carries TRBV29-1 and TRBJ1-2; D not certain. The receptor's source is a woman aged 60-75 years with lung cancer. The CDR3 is CSVDADSGLNGYTF. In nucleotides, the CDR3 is TGCAGCGTAGACGCGGACTCGGGGTTGAATGGCTACACCTTC.